This T cell receptor (beta chain) originates from a study of cytomegalovirus exposure and HLA in healthy donors. This clone was observed once. The PCR was carried out with 60 Vbeta primers and 13 Jbeta primers. Method: immunoSEQ multiplex PCR; TCRdb's copy keeps in-frame clones and lacks some. This table has 150,000 to 200,000 clones, over 60% appearing once. CDR1 and CDR2 from the germline V gene are SGHRS and YFSETQ. The trim removed 4 bases at V and 4 bases at J, leaving 12 bases unmatched. This CDR3 is built from 17 residues. The sample was PBMCs. The genes are TRBV5-1 and TRBJ1-1; TRBD1 aligns across 11 bases. The sequence derives from a woman between 35 and 50 years old in good health and CMV-seronegative. The DNA of the CDR3 is TGCGCCAGCAGCCAGGACAGGGGGCGTATGGCGAGCACTGAAGCTTTCTTT. Protein sequence: CASSQDRGRMASTEAFF. The full variable domain, its missing parts supplied by reference TRBV5-1 and TRBJ1-1, is KAGVTQTPRYLIKTRGQQVTLSCSPISGHRSVSWYQQTPGQGLQFLFEYFSETQRNKGNFPGRFSGRQFSNSRSEMNVSTLELGDSALYLCASSQDRGRMASTEAFFGQGTRLTVV.